These T cell receptor beta chains were read from a single sample in a study of HIV-infected children after antiretroviral therapy interruption. One entry per CDR3 protein, called by TCRdb with MiXCR from the 3' RACE reads. Among approximately 96,000 distinct CDR3 sequences listed, about 6.9% were seen once. This specimen consisted of CD45RA+ CD4+ T cells from PBMCs, pooled from several time points, obtained from a donor given antiretroviral therapy, either interrupted or continuous. The receptors originated from a pool of human donors with HIV. Each CDR3 is given with its conserved first and last residue. A D gene is named only where the DNA matches it firmly. The size entry gives once, few, many or a size class.

>TRBV24-1|TRBD1|TRBJ2-2|many
CATSDPLSTGANTGELFF
TGTGCCACCAGTGATCCGCTCTCGACAGGGGCAAACACCGGGGAGCTGTTTTTT
>TRBV12-3/TRBV12-4|-|TRBJ1-4|many
CATLQGSGEKLFF
TGTGCCACCCTGCAGGGGTCGGGGGAAAAACTGTTTTTT
>TRBV6-4|-|TRBJ2-1|many
CASSRTGDEQFF
TGTGCCAGCAGCCGGACGGGCGATGAGCAGTTCTTC
>TRBV5-1|TRBD1|TRBJ2-5|many
CASSGGQGQETQYF
TGCGCCAGCAGCGGCGGACAGGGGCAAGAGACCCAGTACTTC
>TRBV24-1|TRBD1|TRBJ2-2|many
CATSDRGDTGELFF
TGTGCCACGTCGGACAGGGGGGACACCGGGGAGCTGTTTTTT
>TRBV6-1|TRBD1|TRBJ2-7|many
CASTRAGQELSYEQYF
TGTGCCAGCACTCGCGCCGGACAGGAACTCTCCTACGAGCAGTACTTC
>TRBV15|-|TRBJ2-4|many
CATSRDDLGWGDGDIQYF
TGTGCCACCAGCAGAGATGATTTAGGATGGGGTGACGGGGACATTCAGTACTTC
>TRBV7-2|TRBD1|TRBJ1-2|many
CASSHMTGDGYTF
TGTGCCAGCAGCCACATGACAGGGGATGGCTACACCTTC
>TRBV12-5|TRBD2|TRBJ2-1|many
CASGPPRGVGSYNEQFF
TGTGCTAGTGGTCCACCGCGGGGGGTGGGCTCCTACAATGAGCAGTTCTTC
>TRBV19|-|TRBJ1-1|few
CASSMAGGNTEAFF
TGTGCCAGTAGTATGGCCGGGGGGAACACTGAAGCTTTCTTT
>TRBV7-9|TRBD2|TRBJ2-5|many
CASSRGLAENQETQYF
TGTGCCAGCAGCCGTGGACTAGCGGAAAACCAAGAGACCCAGTACTTC
>TRBV7-3|TRBD2|TRBJ2-1|many
CASSRLAGGNEQFF
TGTGCCAGCAGCCGCCTAGCGGGAGGTAATGAGCAGTTCTTC
>TRBV27|TRBD1|TRBJ1-1|many
CASSYRGRAFF
TGTGCCAGCAGCTACAGGGGTAGGGCTTTCTTT